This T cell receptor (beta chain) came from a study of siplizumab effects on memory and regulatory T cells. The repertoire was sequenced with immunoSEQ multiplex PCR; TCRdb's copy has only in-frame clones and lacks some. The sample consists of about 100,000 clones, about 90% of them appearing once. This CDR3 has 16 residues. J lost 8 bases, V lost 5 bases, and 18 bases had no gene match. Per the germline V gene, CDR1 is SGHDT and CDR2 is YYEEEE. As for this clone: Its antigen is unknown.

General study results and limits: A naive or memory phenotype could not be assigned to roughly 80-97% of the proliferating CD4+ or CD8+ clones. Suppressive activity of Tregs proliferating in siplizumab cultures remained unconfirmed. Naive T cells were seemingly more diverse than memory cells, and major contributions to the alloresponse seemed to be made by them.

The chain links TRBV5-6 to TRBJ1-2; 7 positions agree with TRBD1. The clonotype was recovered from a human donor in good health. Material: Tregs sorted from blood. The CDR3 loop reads CASSRPDRVEGAGYTF. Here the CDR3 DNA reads TGTGCCAGCAGTCGGCCCGACAGGGTCGAAGGGGCCGGCTACACCTTC.